The T cell receptor (beta chain) described here comes from a study of tumor and adjacent non-tumor tissue in lung cancer. Germline V lookup: CDR1 ENHRY, CDR2 SYGVKD. CDR3 size: 13 residues. The library came from three nested PCR rounds adapted from ARM-PCR protocols. TCRdb re-called the multiplex PCR reads with MiXCR, one entry per CDR3 protein. The profile shows about 110,000 distinct CDR3 sequences, roughly 77% of them singletons. About this clonotype itself: One junction end disagrees with the germline gene, perhaps due to a read error.

RNA was extracted from bulk tissue without any cell sorting. The sample was lung tumor tissue. The chain links TRBV10-3 to TRBJ1-6; D remains unclear. This TCR was recovered from a woman aged 55 to 70 with non-small cell lung cancer. CDR3 sequence reads: CATEDGIGSPLNF. The CDR3 nucleotides are TGTGCCACAGAGGACGGGATTGGTTCACCCCTCAACTTT.